These T cell receptor beta chains were read from a single sample in a study of CXCR3-negative and CXCR3-positive naive CD8 T cells. TCRdb re-called the 5' RACE reads and catalogs CDR3 proteins one per entry, DNA excluded. The sample has roughly 6,800 distinct CDR3 sequences; the top ten hold around 1.4%. Specimen: naive CXCR3+ CD8+ T cells from blood. Every receptor here comes from a human donor in good health. Some clones in this sample may be carry-over from other donors' samples. Both conserved end residues are part of each CDR3. Only part of the rows carry a size: once, few, many, or a class if the clone is expanded.

TRBV12-3/TRBV12-4,TRBJ2-7,NA,CASSLTDFYEQYF
TRBV10-3,TRBJ1-2,NA,CAISESGTATNYGYTF
TRBV28,TRBJ2-2,NA,CAGRGLFTGELFF
TRBV9,TRBJ2-7,NA,CASSVLDRGYEQYF
TRBV21-1,TRBJ2-5,NA,CASSKKASGVQETQYF
TRBV20-1,TRBJ2-5,medium-sized,CSARDSAREGRVETQYF
TRBV5-1,TRBJ2-7,NA,CASSATGGEQYF
TRBV10-1,TRBJ1-1,NA,CAKGQGGFADTEAFF
TRBV18,TRBJ2-3,medium-sized,CASSHVAGTDTQYF
TRBV14,TRBJ1-4,medium-sized,CASSPHTGTNEKLFF
TRBV29-1,TRBJ2-3,NA,CSVPSGHAQYF
TRBV7-6,TRBJ2-7,medium-sized,CASSLGTGGHEQYF
TRBV7-9,TRBJ1-1,NA,CASGANTEAFF
TRBV15,TRBJ2-3,NA,CATSRTRAVTDTQYF
TRBV15,TRBJ2-5,medium-sized,CATSIRREDYQETQYF
TRBV9,TRBJ1-1,medium-sized,CASSETGGIEGYTEAFF
TRBV6-6,TRBJ1-2,medium-sized,CASRSRDRGLNYGYTF
TRBV7-3,TRBJ2-5,NA,CASSWGTGGGETQYF
TRBV11-1,TRBJ1-1,NA,CASSLVGLGDTEAFF
TRBV7-2,TRBJ1-4,NA,CASSQGQFSNEKLFF
TRBV20-1,TRBJ2-3,NA,CSARDPQWRTDTQYF
TRBV6-6,TRBJ1-1,NA,CASSYAGSSEAFF
TRBV7-3,TRBJ2-4,medium-sized,CASSLMGLAEPDASKNIQYF
TRBV29-1,TRBJ2-3,NA,CSVEDRGSGTDTQYF
TRBV6-5,TRBJ2-1,NA,CASSYSRGYNEQFF
TRBV3-1,TRBJ2-5,medium-sized,CASSQDRLGTKYQETQYF
TRBV4-1,TRBJ2-7,NA,CASSQTASYEQYF
TRBV5-1,TRBJ2-7,medium-sized,CASSLYSGQGYYEQYF
TRBV5-5,TRBJ2-5,NA,CASLDRTQETQYF
TRBV10-3,TRBJ1-2,medium-sized,CAISEGQGTAGAIPYGYTF
TRBV6-4,TRBJ2-7,medium-sized,CASSSGGSYEQYF
TRBV6-5,TRBJ2-7,NA,CARSYRDTSYEQYF